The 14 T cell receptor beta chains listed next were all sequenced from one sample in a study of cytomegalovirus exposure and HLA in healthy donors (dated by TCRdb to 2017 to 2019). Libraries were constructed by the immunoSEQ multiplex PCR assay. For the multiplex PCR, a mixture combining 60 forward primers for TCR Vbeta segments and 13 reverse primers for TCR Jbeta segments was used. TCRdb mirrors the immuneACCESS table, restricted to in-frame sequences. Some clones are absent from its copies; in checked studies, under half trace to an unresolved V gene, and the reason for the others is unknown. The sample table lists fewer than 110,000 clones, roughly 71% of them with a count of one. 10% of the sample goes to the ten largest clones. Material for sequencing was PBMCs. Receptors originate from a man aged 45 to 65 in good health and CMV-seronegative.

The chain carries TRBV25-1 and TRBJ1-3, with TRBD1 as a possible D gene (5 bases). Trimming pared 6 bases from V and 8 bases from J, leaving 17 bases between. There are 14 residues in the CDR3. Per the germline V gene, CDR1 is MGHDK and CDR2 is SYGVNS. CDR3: CASSGTDWADTIYF. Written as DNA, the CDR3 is TGTGCCAGCAGCGGGACTGACTGGGCGGACACCATATATTTT.

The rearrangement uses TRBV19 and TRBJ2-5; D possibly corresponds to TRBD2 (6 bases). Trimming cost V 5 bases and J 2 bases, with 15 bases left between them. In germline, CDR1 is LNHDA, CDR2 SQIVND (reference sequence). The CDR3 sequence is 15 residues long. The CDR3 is CASSPRGNLQETQYF. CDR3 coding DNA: TGTGCCAGTAGTCCGCGGGGCAACCTACAAGAGACCCAGTACTTC.

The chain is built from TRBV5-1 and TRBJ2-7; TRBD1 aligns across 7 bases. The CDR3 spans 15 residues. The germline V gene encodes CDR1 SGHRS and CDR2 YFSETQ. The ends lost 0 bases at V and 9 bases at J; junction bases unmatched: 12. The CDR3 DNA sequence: TGCGCCAGCAGCTTGGCACAGGGGCTCGATTTGGGGCAGTACTTC. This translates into CASSLAQGLDLGQYF. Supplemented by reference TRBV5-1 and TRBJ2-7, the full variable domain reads KAGVTQTPRYLIKTRGQQVTLSCSPISGHRSVSWYQQTPGQGLQFLFEYFSETQRNKGNFPGRFSGRQFSNSRSEMNVSTLELGDSALYLCASSLAQGLDLGQYFGPGTRLTVT.

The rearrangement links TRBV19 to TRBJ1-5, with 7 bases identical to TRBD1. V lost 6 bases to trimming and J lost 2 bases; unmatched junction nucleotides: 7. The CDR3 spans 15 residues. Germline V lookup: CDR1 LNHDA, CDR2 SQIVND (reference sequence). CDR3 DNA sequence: TGTGCCAGTAGCTTCTACAGGGGTCGCAATCAGCCCCAGCATTTT. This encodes CASSFYRGRNQPQHF. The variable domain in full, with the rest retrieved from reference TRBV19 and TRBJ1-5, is DGGITQSPKYLFRKEGQNVTLSCEQNLNHDAMYWYRQDPGQGLRLIYYSQIVNDFQKGDIAEGYSVSREKKESFPLTVTSAQKNPTAFYLCASSFYRGRNQPQHFGDGTRLSIL.

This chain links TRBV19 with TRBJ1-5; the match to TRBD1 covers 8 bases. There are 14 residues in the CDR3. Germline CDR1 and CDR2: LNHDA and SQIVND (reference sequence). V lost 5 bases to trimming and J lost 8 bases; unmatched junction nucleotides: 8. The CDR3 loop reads CASSVSGGGKPQHF. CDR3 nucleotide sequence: TGTGCCAGTAGTGTATCAGGGGGCGGGAAGCCCCAGCATTTT. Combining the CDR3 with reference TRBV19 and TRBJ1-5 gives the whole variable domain DGGITQSPKYLFRKEGQNVTLSCEQNLNHDAMYWYRQDPGQGLRLIYYSQIVNDFQKGDIAEGYSVSREKKESFPLTVTSAQKNPTAFYLCASSVSGGGKPQHFGDGTRLSIL.

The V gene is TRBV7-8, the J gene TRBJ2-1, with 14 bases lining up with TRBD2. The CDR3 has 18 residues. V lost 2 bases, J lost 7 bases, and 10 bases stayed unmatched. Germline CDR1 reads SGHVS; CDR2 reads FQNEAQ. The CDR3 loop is CASSLRRPGTSGRNEQFF. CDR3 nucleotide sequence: TGTGCCAGCAGCTTAAGGCGGCCCGGGACTAGCGGGAGAAATGAGCAGTTCTTC.

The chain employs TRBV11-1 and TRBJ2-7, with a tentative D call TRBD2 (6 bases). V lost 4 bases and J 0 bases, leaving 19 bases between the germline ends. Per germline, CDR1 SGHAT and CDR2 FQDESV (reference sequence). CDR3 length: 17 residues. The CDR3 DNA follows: TGTGCCAGCAGCTACGGTGTGGGCGGGATGAGCTCCTACGAGCAGTACTTC. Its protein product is CASSYGVGGMSSYEQYF.

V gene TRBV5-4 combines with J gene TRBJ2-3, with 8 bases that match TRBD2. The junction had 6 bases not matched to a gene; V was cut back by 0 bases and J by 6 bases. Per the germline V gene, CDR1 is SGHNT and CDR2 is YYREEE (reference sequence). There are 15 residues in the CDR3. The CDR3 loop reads CASSLEQRETDTQYF. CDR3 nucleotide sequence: TGTGCCAGCAGCTTGGAACAGCGGGAGACGGATACGCAGTATTTT. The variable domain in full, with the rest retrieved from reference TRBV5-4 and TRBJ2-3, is ETGVTQSPTHLIKTRGQQVTLRCSSQSGHNTVSWYQQALGQGPQFIFQYYREEENGRGNFPPRFSGLQFPNYSSELNVNALELDDSALYLCASSLEQRETDTQYFGPGTRLTVL.

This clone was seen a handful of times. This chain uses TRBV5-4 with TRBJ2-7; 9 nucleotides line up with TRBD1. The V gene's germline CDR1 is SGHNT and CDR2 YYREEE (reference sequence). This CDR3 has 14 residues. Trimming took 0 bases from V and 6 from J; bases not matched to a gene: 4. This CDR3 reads CASSLGQGVSEQYF. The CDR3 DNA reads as TGTGCCAGCAGCTTGGGACAGGGGGTGTCCGAGCAGTACTTC.

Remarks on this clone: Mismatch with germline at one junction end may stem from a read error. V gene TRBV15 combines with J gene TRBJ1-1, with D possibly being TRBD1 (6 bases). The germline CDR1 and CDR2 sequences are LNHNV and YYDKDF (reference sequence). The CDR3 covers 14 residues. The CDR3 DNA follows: TGTGCCACCAGCCGTAGGGACACCCAAACTGGAGCTTTCTTT. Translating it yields CATSRRDTQTGAFF. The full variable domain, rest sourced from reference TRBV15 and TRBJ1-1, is DAMVIQNPRYQVTQFGKPVTLSCSQTLNHNVMYWYQQKSSQAPKLLFHYYDKDFNNEADTPDNFQSRRPNTSFCFLDIRSPGLGDTAMYLCATSRRDTQTGAFFGQGTRLTVV.

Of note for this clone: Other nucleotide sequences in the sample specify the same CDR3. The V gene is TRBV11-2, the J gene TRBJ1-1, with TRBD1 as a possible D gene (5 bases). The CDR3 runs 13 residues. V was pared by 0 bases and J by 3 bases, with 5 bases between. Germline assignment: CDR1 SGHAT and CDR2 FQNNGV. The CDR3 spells CASSLDRDTEAFF. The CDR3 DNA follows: TGTGCCAGCAGCTTAGACAGGGACACTGAAGCTTTCTTT.

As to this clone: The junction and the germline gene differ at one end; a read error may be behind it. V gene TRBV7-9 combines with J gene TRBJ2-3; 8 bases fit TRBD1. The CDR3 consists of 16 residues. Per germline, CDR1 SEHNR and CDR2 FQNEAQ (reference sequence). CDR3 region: CSSSLGQGMSTDTQYF. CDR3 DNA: TGTTCCAGCAGCTTAGGACAGGGTATGAGCACAGATACGCAGTATTTT.

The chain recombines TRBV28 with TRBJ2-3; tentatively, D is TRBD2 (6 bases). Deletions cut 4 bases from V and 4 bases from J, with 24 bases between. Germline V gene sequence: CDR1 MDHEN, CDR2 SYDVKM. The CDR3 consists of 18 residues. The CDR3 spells CASSSHPGTPTSSDTQYF. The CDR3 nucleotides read TGTGCCAGCAGTTCCCACCCCGGGACTCCCACTTCATCAGATACGCAGTATTTT.

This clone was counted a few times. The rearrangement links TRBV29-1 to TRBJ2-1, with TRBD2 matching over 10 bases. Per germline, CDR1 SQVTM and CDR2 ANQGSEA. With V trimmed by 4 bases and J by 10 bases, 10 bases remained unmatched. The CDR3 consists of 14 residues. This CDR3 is CSVARLAGVWEQFF. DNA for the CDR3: TGCAGCGTTGCACGGCTAGCGGGGGTTTGGGAGCAGTTCTTC.